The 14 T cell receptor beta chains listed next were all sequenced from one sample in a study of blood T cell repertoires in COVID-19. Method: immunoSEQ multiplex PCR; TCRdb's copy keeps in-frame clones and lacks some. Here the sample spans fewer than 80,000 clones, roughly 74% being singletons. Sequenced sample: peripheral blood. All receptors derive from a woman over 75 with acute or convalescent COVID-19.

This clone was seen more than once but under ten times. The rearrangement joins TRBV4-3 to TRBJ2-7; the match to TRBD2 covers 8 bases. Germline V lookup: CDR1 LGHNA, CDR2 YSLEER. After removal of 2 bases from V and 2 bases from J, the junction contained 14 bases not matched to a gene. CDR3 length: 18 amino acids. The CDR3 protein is CASSQSPPGSGIPYEQYF. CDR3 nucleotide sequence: TGCGCCAGCAGCCAATCCCCACCGGGTAGCGGGATCCCCTACGAGCAGTACTTC.

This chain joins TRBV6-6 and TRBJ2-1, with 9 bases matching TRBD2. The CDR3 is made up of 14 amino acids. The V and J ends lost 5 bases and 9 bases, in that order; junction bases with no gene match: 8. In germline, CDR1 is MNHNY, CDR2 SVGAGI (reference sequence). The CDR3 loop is CASSPGTSKVEQFF. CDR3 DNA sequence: TGTGCCAGCAGTCCCGGGACTAGCAAGGTTGAGCAGTTCTTC.

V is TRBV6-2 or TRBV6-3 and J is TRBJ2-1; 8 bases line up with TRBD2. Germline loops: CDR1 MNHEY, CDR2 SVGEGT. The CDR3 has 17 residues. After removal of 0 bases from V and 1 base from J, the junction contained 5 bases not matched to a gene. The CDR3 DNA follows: TGTGCCAGCAGTTACTCGACAGCGGGAGTATCCTACAATGAGCAGTTCTTC. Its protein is CASSYSTAGVSYNEQFF.

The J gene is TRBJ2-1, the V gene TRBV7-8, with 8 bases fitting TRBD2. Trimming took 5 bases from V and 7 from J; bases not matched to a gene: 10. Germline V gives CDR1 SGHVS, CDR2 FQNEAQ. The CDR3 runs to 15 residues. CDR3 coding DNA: TGTGCCAGCAGCCCCGGGAGGGCCCTCGGGAATGAGCAGTTCTTC. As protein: CASSPGRALGNEQFF.

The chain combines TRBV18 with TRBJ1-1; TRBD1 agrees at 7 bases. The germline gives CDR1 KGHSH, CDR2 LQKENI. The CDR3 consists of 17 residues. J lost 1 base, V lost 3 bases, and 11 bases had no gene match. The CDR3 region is CASSPLPLQGPNTEAFF. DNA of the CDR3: TGTGCCAGCTCACCTTTACCCTTACAGGGGCCGAACACTGAAGCTTTCTTT.

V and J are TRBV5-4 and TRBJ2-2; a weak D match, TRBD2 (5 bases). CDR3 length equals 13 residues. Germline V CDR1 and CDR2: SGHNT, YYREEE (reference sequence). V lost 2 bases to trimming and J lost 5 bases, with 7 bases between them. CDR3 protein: CASSFSGTGELFF. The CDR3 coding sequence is TGTGCCAGCAGCTTTTCGGGGACCGGGGAGCTGTTTTTT. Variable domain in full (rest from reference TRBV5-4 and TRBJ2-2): ETGVTQSPTHLIKTRGQQVTLRCSSQSGHNTVSWYQQALGQGPQFIFQYYREEENGRGNFPPRFSGLQFPNYSSELNVNALELDDSALYLCASSFSGTGELFFGEGSRLTVL.

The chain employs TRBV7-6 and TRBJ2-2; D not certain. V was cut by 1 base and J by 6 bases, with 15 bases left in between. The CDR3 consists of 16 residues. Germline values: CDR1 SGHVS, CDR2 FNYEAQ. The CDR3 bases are TGTGCCAGCAGCTTAGGCGGCCCTCCCGCTCCCGGGGAGCTGTTTTTT. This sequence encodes CASSLGGPPAPGELFF.

The CDR3 DNA is TGTGCCATCAGTTCTGGGGCGGGGGAAACCCAGTACTTC. It yields the protein CAISSGAGETQYF. This sequence joins TRBV10-3 and TRBJ2-5; 7 bases are a match to TRBD2. Germline CDR1 ENHRY, CDR2 SYGVKD. Unmatched junction bases numbered 8, after V lost 5 bases and J lost 8 bases. The CDR3 is 13 residues long.

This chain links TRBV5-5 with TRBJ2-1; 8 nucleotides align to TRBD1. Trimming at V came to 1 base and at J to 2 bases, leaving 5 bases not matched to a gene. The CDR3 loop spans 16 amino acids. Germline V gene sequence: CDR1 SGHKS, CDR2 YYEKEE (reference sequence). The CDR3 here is CASSLYSGGPYNEQFF. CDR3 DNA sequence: TGTGCCAGCAGCTTGTATTCAGGGGGCCCCTACAATGAGCAGTTCTTC.

The CDR3 DNA is TGCGCCAGCAGCCAGGGAGGACAATCTGGGGGCACTGAAGCTTTCTTT. It translates to CASSQGGQSGGTEAFF. The chain combines TRBV4-1 with TRBJ1-1; possible D gene TRBD1, 5 bases. Per the germline V gene, CDR1 is MGHRA and CDR2 is YSYEKL. This CDR3 region has 16 residues. Trimming took off 3 bases at V and 4 bases at J, with 18 bases between the two ends.

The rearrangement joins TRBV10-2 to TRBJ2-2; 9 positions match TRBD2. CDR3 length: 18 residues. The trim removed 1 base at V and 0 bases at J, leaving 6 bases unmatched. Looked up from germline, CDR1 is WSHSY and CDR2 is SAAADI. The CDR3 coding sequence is TGCGCCAGCAGTGAGTTAGCGGGAGTGAACGCGAACACCGGGGAGCTGTTTTTT. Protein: CASSELAGVNANTGELFF.

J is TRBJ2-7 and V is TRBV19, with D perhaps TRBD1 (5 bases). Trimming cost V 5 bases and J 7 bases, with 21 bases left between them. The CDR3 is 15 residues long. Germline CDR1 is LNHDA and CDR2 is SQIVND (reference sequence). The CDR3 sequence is CASSPGNSRPWEQYF. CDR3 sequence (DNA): TGTGCCAGTAGTCCAGGGAACAGCCGGCCTTGGGAGCAGTACTTC.

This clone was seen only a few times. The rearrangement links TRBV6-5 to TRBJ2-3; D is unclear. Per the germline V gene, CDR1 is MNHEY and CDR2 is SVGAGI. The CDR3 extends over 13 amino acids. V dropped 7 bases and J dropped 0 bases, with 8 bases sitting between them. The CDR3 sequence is CASTDSSTDTQYF. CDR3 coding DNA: TGTGCCAGCACCGACTCTAGCACAGATACGCAGTATTTT.

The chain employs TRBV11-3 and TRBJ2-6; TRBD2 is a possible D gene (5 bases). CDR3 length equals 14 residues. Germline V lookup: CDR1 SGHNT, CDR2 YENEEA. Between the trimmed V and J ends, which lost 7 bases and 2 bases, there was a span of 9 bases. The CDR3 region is CASNRGPGANVLTF. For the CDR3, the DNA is TGTGCCAGCAACCGGGGTCCTGGGGCCAACGTCCTGACTTTC.